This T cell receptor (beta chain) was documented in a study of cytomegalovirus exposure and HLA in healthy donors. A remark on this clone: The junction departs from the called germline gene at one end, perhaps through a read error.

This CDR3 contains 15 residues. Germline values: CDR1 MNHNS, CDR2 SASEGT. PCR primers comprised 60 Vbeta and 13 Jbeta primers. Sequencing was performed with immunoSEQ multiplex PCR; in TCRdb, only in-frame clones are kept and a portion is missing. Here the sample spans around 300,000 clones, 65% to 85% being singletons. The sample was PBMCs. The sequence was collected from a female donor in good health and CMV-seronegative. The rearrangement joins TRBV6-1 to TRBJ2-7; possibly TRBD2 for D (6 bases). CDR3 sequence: CASSEDGGNSYEQYF. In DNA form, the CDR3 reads TGTGCCAGCAGCGAAGACGGGGGAAACTCCTACGAGCAGTACTTC.